This passage covers 21 T cell receptor beta chains from one sample sequenced in a study of glioma-infiltrating T cells. TCR alpha and beta CDR3 regions were amplified from RNA using iRepertoire nested multiplex PCR. TCRdb called the multiplex PCR reads again in MiXCR, with one record for every CDR3 protein. The table lists approximately 12,000 distinct CDR3 sequences, about 25% of them singletons. The sample taken for sequencing was glioma tissue, nonneoplastic brain tissue, or PBMCs (not recorded which). The receptors were gathered from a human donor with low-grade glioma or glioblastoma, undergoing nonglioma brain surgery, or in good health (not recorded which).

This clonotype came up many times. V is TRBV12-3 or TRBV12-4 and J is TRBJ2-5, with a tentative D call TRBD2 (5 bases). CDR3 size: 12 residues. Trimming took off 2 bases at V and 5 bases at J, with 6 bases between the two ends. The CDR3 sequence: CASSLWRETQYF. The CDR3 DNA follows: TGTGCCAGCAGTTTATGGAGGGAGACCCAGTACTTC.

This clonotype has a handful of counts. The chain carries TRBV5-1 and TRBJ2-7, with D possibly being TRBD1 (6 bases). The CDR3 is 14 residues long. V lost 7 bases to trimming and J lost 1 base, with 15 bases between them. Germline assignment: CDR1 SGHRS and CDR2 YFSETQ. The CDR3 protein is CASQLTGTSYEQYF. The CDR3 DNA follows: TGCGCCAGCCAATTGACCGGGACATCCTACGAGCAGTACTTC.

The sample holds a few counts of this clonotype. The chain employs TRBV5-1 and TRBJ2-5; TRBD1 is a possible D gene (6 bases). This CDR3 contains 14 residues. Trimming took off 3 bases at V and 1 base at J, with 10 bases between the two ends. Germline V CDR1 and CDR2: SGHRS, YFSETQ. CDR3 nucleotides: TGCGCCAGCAGCTCCGGGACACTCCAAGAGACCCAGTACTTC. The encoded protein is CASSSGTLQETQYF. The full variable domain, its missing parts supplied by reference TRBV5-1 and TRBJ2-5, is KAGVTQTPRYLIKTRGQQVTLSCSPISGHRSVSWYQQTPGQGLQFLFEYFSETQRNKGNFPGRFSGRQFSNSRSEMNVSTLELGDSALYLCASSSGTLQETQYFGPGTRLLVL.

This clonotype was recorded many times. The chain has TRBV10-3 and TRBJ2-1, with 8 nucleotides matching TRBD2. The CDR3 runs 14 residues. Germline V gene lookup returns CDR1 ENHRY and CDR2 SYGVKD. V lost 2 bases to trimming and J lost 10 bases; unmatched junction nucleotides: 7. The chain's CDR3 is CAISETSGSGEQFF. In DNA form, the CDR3 reads TGTGCCATCAGTGAGACCAGCGGGAGTGGCGAGCAGTTCTTC.

The gene calls are TRBV27 and TRBJ2-5, with 8 bases matching TRBD2. The CDR3 totals 15 residues. The germline V gene has CDR1 MNHEY and CDR2 SMNVEV (reference sequence). The V segment lost 4 bases and the J segment 4 bases; nucleotides outside the gene matches: 8. The DNA of the CDR3 is TGTGCCAGCAGTTCCCCCTATAGCGGGACAGAGACCCAGTACTTC. The encoded protein is CASSSPYSGTETQYF.

Regarding this clonotype: A read error may explain this, as a much larger clone is one base away. The chain carries TRBV10-1 and TRBJ2-5; D is undetermined. V lost 4 bases to trimming and J lost 2 bases, with 11 bases between them. Germline CDR1 WNHNN, CDR2 SYGVQD (reference sequence). CDR3 length: 14 residues. In DNA, the CDR3 is TGCGCCAGCAGTGCGAGTAGCAAGCAAGAGACCCAGTACTTC. Its protein product is CASSASSKQETQYF.

This clonotype was found many times. The chain has TRBV20-1 and TRBJ2-1, with TRBD2 matching over 10 bases. CDR3 length: 16 amino acids. Trimming cost V 1 base and J 6 bases; bases outside gene matches: 9. CDR1 and CDR2 (germline): DFQATT, SNEGSKA (reference sequence). CDR3 sequence reads: CSARVGEREGLNEQFF. DNA of the CDR3: TGCAGTGCTAGAGTGGGGGAGCGGGAGGGCCTCAATGAGCAGTTCTTC.

Points on this clonotype: Given a much more abundant clone one base away, this may be a read error. J is TRBJ1-3 and V is TRBV7-2, with D hard to call. The CDR3 totals 14 residues. Germline CDR1 reads SGHTA; CDR2 reads FQGNSA. For the CDR3, the DNA is TGTGCCAGCAGCCTAGACAACTCTGGAAGCACCATATATTTT. It codes for CASSLDNSGSTIYF. Full variable domain (remainder filled in from reference TRBV7-2 and TRBJ1-3): GAGVSQSPSNKVTEKGKDVELRCDPISGHTALYWYRQSLGQGLEFLIYFQGNSAPDKSGLPSDRFSAERTGGSVSTLTIQRTQQEDSAVYLCASSLDNSGSTIYFGEGSWLTVV.

Regarding this clonotype: Compared with germline, one end of the junction differs, possibly owing to a read error. The genes are TRBV7-3 and TRBJ2-1, with no clear D. The CDR3 is 15 residues long. CDR1 is SGHTA and CDR2 is FQGTGA in the germline V gene. CDR3 residues: CASSLFLSSYNEQFF. CDR3 DNA sequence: TGTGCCAGCAGCTTATTCCTATCGTCCTACAATGAGCAATTCTTC.

This clonotype came up many times. The chain recombines TRBV20-1 with TRBJ1-1, with D hard to call. V gave up 3 bases and J gave up 1 base, with 6 bases separating them. The length of the CDR3 is 12 residues. Germline CDR1 and CDR2: DFQATT and SNEGSKA (reference sequence). The CDR3 DNA follows: TGCAGTGCTAGGGCGGAGAACACTGAAGCTTTCTTT. Protein: CSARAENTEAFF.

The chain couples TRBV12-3 or TRBV12-4 to TRBJ2-1, with 8 bases aligning to TRBD2. The CDR3 is made up of 15 amino acids. Trimming at V came to 7 bases and at J to 7 bases, leaving 12 bases not matched to a gene. The chain's CDR3 is CASTFLAGRENEQFF. The CDR3 DNA is TGTGCCAGCACTTTCTTAGCGGGAAGGGAGAATGAGCAGTTCTTC.

This clonotype was seen ten or more times. The chain uses TRBV24-1 and TRBJ1-5; weak D call: TRBD1 (6 bases). With 7 bases removed from V and 2 bases from J, the gap between germline ends came to 14 bases. This CDR3 contains 15 residues. In germline, CDR1 is KGHDR, CDR2 SFDVKD. CDR3 in DNA: TGTGCCACCAGATCAGGGGAGGTGGGCAATCAGCCCCAGCATTTT. Translation gives CATRSGEVGNQPQHF.

Remarks on this clonotype: Sequence at one end of the junction differs from germline and may be a read error. The CDR3 sequence is CASGIQDSSYGYTF. The CDR3 DNA follows: TGTGCCAGTGGTATTCAGGACTCCAGCTATGGCTACACCTTC. The V call is TRBV19, the J call TRBJ1-2; D is undetermined. The CDR3 sequence is 14 residues long. Per the germline V gene, CDR1 is LNHDA and CDR2 is SQIVND (reference sequence).

The CDR3 DNA sequence: TGCGCCAGCAGCTTGTTAACGGGGGACACCGGGGAGCTGTTTTTT. This gives the protein CASSLLTGDTGELFF. The V gene is TRBV5-1, the J gene TRBJ2-2, with D possibly matching TRBD2 (6 bases). Trimming shortened V by 1 base and J by 3 bases, and 10 bases separated the two germline ends. CDR1 SGHRS and CDR2 YFSETQ come from the germline V gene. The CDR3 contains 15 residues.

About this clonotype itself: A much larger clone sits a single nucleotide away, making a read error possible. The V gene is TRBV12-3 or TRBV12-4, the J gene TRBJ1-2, with D hard to call. V dropped 3 bases and J dropped 4 bases, with 12 bases sitting between them. The CDR3 totals 14 residues. The CDR3 spells CASSFGSASYGYTF. The DNA of the CDR3 is TGTGCCAGCAGTTTCGGCTCCGCTAGCTATGGCTACACCTTC.

V usage is TRBV3-1 and J usage is TRBJ2-1; D possibly corresponds to TRBD2 (6 bases). Per the germline V gene, CDR1 is LGHDT and CDR2 is YNNKEL (reference sequence). The CDR3 is made up of 17 amino acids. Trimming removed 0 bases from V and 0 bases from J, with 12 bases in between. The CDR3 DNA reads as TGTGCCAGCAGCCAAGAGGGCGGGATTAGCTCCTACAATGAGCAGTTCTTC. Its protein is CASSQEGGISSYNEQFF.

As to this clonotype: The germline gene is not matched at one end of the junction; a read error may be the cause. The chain combines TRBV28 with TRBJ2-4; weak D call: TRBD1 (6 bases). Looked up from germline, CDR1 is MDHEN and CDR2 is SYDVKM. This CDR3 contains 19 residues. The DNA for the CDR3 is TGTGCCAGCAGTTTTCCCATCCGACGGCAGGGGATAGCCAAAGACATTCAGTACTTC. Protein sequence: CASSFPIRRQGIAKDIQYF.

The gene calls are TRBV6-1 and TRBJ2-2, with 11 positions matching TRBD2. This CDR3 comprises 16 residues. Germline values: CDR1 MNHNS, CDR2 SASEGT. V shed 2 bases, J shed 3 bases, and the junction held 2 bases outside the gene matches. The DNA for the CDR3 is TGTGCCAGCAGTGAACAACTAGCGGGAGACACCGGGGAGCTGTTTTTT. This translates into CASSEQLAGDTGELFF.

This clonotype occurred many times. The V call is TRBV6-1, the J call TRBJ1-5; perhaps TRBD1 as D (6 bases). The CDR3 loop spans 16 amino acids. From germline, CDR1 is MNHNS and CDR2 SASEGT. V lost 5 bases and J 0 bases, leaving 14 bases between the germline ends. The CDR3 nucleotides are TGTGCCAGCAGTCGGACTCGACAGGCTAGCAATCAGCCCCAGCATTTT. It codes for CASSRTRQASNQPQHF.

A word on this clonotype: A much bigger clone sits one base away, suggesting this may be a read error. The V gene is TRBV28, the J gene TRBJ1-5; D may be TRBD1 (5 bases). Trimming shortened V by 5 bases and J by 0 bases, and 14 bases separated the two germline ends. The CDR3 runs 16 residues. The germline gives CDR1 MDHEN, CDR2 SYDVKM. This CDR3 reads CASSTWTLHSNQPQHF. The DNA for the CDR3 is TGTGCCAGCAGTACCTGGACACTTCATAGCAATCAGCCCCAGCATTTT.

This clonotype came up many times. This sequence joins TRBV28 and TRBJ2-1; TRBD2 matches at 7 bases. The germline gives CDR1 MDHEN, CDR2 SYDVKM. This CDR3 contains 16 residues. V lost 1 base to trimming and J lost 0 bases; unmatched junction nucleotides: 3. CDR3 in amino acids: CASSLSSGGSYNEQFF. DNA of the CDR3: TGTGCCAGCAGTTTATCTAGCGGAGGCTCCTACAATGAGCAGTTCTTC.